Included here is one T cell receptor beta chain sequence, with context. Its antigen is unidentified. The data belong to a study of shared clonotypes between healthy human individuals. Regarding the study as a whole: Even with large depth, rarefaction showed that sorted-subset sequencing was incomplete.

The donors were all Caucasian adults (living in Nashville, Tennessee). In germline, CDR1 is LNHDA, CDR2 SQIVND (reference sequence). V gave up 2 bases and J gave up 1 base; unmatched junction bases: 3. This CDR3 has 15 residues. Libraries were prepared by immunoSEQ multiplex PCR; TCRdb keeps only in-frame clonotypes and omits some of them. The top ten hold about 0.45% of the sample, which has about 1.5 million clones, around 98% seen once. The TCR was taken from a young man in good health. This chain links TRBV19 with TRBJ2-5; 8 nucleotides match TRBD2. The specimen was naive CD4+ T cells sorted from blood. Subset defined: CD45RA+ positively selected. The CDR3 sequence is CASSIRLAPQETQYF. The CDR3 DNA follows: TGTGCCAGTAGTATACGACTAGCGCCCCAAGAGACCCAGTACTTC.